The T cell receptor (beta chain) described here comes from a study of radiation and T cells in renal cell carcinoma. Across the whole study: Nephrectomy followed 15 Gy stereotactic body radiation by 4 weeks.

About this clone itself: Its antigen is unknown.

Overall study results and limits: Baseline intratumoral clonotype presence is unknown without pretreatment biopsies.

CDR1 SGHAT and CDR2 FQNNGV come from the germline V gene. V was shortened by 1 base and J by 4 bases, with 13 bases between the two germline ends. This CDR3 comprises 15 residues. This sample's time point: blood 2 weeks post-SBRT. Treatment defined: 15 Gy SBRT to primary tumor, nephrectomy 4 weeks later. This renal cell carcinoma was of the clear cell type. Some clones are missing from TCRdb's copy, which holds only in-frame ones; the method was immunoSEQ multiplex PCR. The table records 150,000 to 180,000 clones, about 87% of them present only once. Here the sequenced sample was blood, taken from a patient whose treatment included radiotherapy and nephrectomy. The chain combines TRBV11-2 with TRBJ1-1; D is uncertain. This TCR was sampled from a woman aged 50 to 65 with renal cell carcinoma. The CDR3 region is CASSLGGGEATEAFF. CDR3 DNA: TGTGCCAGCAGCTTAGGTGGCGGGGAAGCCACTGAAGCTTTCTTT.